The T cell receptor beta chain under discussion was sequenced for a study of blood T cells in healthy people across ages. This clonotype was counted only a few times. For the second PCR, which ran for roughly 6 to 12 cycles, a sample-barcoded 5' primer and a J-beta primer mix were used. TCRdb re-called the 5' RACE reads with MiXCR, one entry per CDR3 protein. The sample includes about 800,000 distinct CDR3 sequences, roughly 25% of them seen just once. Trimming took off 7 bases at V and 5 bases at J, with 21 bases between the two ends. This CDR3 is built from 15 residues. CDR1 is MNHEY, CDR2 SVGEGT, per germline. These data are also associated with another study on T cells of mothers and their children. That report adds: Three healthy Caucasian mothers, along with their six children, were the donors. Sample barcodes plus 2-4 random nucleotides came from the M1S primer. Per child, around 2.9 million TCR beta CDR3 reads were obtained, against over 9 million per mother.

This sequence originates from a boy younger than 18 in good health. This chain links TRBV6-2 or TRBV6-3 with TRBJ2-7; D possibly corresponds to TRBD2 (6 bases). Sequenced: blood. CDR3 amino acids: CASTRPEGMAHEQYF. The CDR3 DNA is TGTGCCAGCACCCGTCCGGAGGGAATGGCCCACGAGCAGTACTTC.